This T cell receptor beta chain was recovered during a study of blood T cell repertoires in COVID-19. Study details: Researchers got acute and convalescent COVID-19 samples from the United States, Italy and Spain. PBMCs, B-cell-depleted T cells, or T cells were the source of the cDNA or gDNA that made up the material.

Assay used: immunoSEQ multiplex PCR; TCRdb lists only in-frame clones, some missing. The sample carries 440,000 or so clones, about 89% recorded once. A note on this clone: The same CDR3 can be traced to other DNA sequences in this sample.

The germline V gene has CDR1 SGHRS and CDR2 YFSETQ. The CDR3 runs to 14 residues. Trimming took 3 bases from V and 2 from J; bases not matched to a gene: 4. The sample comprised peripheral blood. This clonotype was sampled from a woman aged 40 to 55 with COVID-19, enrolled during active disease. This chain links TRBV5-1 with TRBJ1-1; 7 bases agree with TRBD1. Here the CDR3 DNA reads TGCGCCAGCAGCTGGGACAGAGGAAACACTGAAGCTTTCTTT. Translated: CASSWDRGNTEAFF.